This TCR beta chain was sequenced during a study of long-term antiretroviral therapy in people with HIV. Overall study context: Of all samples, the earliest predate the 2015 immediate-ART recommendation by about a decade.

It was version v3.0 of the immunoSEQ assay that was run at survey level. Per-sample TRB depth target: roughly 40,000-50,000 T-cell genomes. TCRdb's copy holds only in-frame clones and misses some; the assay was immunoSEQ multiplex PCR. The table shows approximately 27,000 clones, with around 90% occurring only once. Germline-derived CDR1 and CDR2 are SGHDN and FVKESK. V lost 2 bases, J lost 4 bases, and 13 bases lay in between. The CDR3 has 15 residues. Notes on this clone: Antigen: not known.

General study findings and limits: Drawn between the mid-2000s and the late 2010s, the blood was possibly obtained under older ART regimens. Whereas controls had wider CDR3 length ranges, HIV repertoires had narrower ones.

Sequenced material: unsorted PBMCs, taken about 5.2 years after starting antiretroviral therapy. This receptor was identified in a woman aged 40 to 50 with HIV. The J gene is TRBJ2-3, the V gene TRBV14; a possible D gene is TRBD2 (5 bases). The CDR3 DNA follows: TGTGCCAGCAGCCAAATCGGGGTGAGACCAGATACGCAGTATTTT. It encodes CASSQIGVRPDTQYF. The whole variable domain, remainder taken from reference TRBV14 and TRBJ2-3, is EAGVTQFPSHSVIEKGQTVTLRCDPISGHDNLYWYRRVMGKEIKFLLHFVKESKQDESGMPNNRFLAERTGGTYSTLKVQPAELEDSGVYFCASSQIGVRPDTQYFGPGTRLTVL.